Listed here is a single TCR beta chain. Produced via immunoSEQ multiplex PCR; TCRdb's table is partial and in-frame only. The table has approximately 10,000 clones, over 30% seen once; the top ten hold about 13%. Irradiated stimulators labeled with violet dye, some 200,000 in number, were plated with some 200,000 CFSE-labeled responders. The data are from a study of graft-versus-host responses after intestinal transplantation. Overall study context: Multivisceral, liver-intestinal, or isolated intestinal transplants were performed in recipients. Tacrolimus plus steroids were given to all recipients for approximately three years, preceded by anti-thymocyte globulin induction.

The CDR3 is 18 residues long. General study findings and limits: Present in recipient marrow, GvH clones included some that appeared first in ileum or blood. Allografts of one patient group, those with graft-donor T cell macrochimerism, had high graft-versus-host to host-versus-graft clonal ratios.

This sequence was found in a human patient who received an intestinal transplant. Sample: alloreactive CD8+ T cells from a mixed lymphocyte reaction culture, taken before intestinal transplant. Subset defined: CFSE-low proliferating T cells sorted from roughly 6-day pre-transplant mixed lymphocyte reaction (GvH or HvG direction). This chain joins TRBV21-1 and TRBJ1-6. TRBV21-1 constitutes a pseudogene. CDR3 sequence: CASSKAGGGLGCTSPLHF. CDR3 nucleotides: TGTGCCAGCAGCAAAGCGGGCGGGGGCCTGGGCTGCACCTCACCCCTCCACTTT.